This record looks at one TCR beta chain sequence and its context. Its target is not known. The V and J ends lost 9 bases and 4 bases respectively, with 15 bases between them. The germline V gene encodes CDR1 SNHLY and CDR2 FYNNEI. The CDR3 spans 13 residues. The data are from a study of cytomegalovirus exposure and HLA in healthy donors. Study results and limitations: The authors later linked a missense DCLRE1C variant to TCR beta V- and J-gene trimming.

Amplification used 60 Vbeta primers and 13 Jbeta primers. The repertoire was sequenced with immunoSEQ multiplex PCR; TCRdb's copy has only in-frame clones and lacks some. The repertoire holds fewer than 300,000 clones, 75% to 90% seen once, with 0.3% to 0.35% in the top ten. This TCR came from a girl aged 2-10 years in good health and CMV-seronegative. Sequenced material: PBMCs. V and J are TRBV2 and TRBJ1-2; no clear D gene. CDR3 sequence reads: CASTPESGYGYTF. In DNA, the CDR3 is TGTGCCAGTACTCCGGAATCGGGCTATGGCTACACCTTC. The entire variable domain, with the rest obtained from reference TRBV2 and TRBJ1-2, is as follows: EPEVTQTPSHQVTQMGQEVILRCVPISNHLYFYWYRQILGQKVEFLVSFYNNEISEKSEIFDDQFSVERPDGSNFTLKIRSTKLEDSAMYFCASTPESGYGYTFGSGTRLTVV.